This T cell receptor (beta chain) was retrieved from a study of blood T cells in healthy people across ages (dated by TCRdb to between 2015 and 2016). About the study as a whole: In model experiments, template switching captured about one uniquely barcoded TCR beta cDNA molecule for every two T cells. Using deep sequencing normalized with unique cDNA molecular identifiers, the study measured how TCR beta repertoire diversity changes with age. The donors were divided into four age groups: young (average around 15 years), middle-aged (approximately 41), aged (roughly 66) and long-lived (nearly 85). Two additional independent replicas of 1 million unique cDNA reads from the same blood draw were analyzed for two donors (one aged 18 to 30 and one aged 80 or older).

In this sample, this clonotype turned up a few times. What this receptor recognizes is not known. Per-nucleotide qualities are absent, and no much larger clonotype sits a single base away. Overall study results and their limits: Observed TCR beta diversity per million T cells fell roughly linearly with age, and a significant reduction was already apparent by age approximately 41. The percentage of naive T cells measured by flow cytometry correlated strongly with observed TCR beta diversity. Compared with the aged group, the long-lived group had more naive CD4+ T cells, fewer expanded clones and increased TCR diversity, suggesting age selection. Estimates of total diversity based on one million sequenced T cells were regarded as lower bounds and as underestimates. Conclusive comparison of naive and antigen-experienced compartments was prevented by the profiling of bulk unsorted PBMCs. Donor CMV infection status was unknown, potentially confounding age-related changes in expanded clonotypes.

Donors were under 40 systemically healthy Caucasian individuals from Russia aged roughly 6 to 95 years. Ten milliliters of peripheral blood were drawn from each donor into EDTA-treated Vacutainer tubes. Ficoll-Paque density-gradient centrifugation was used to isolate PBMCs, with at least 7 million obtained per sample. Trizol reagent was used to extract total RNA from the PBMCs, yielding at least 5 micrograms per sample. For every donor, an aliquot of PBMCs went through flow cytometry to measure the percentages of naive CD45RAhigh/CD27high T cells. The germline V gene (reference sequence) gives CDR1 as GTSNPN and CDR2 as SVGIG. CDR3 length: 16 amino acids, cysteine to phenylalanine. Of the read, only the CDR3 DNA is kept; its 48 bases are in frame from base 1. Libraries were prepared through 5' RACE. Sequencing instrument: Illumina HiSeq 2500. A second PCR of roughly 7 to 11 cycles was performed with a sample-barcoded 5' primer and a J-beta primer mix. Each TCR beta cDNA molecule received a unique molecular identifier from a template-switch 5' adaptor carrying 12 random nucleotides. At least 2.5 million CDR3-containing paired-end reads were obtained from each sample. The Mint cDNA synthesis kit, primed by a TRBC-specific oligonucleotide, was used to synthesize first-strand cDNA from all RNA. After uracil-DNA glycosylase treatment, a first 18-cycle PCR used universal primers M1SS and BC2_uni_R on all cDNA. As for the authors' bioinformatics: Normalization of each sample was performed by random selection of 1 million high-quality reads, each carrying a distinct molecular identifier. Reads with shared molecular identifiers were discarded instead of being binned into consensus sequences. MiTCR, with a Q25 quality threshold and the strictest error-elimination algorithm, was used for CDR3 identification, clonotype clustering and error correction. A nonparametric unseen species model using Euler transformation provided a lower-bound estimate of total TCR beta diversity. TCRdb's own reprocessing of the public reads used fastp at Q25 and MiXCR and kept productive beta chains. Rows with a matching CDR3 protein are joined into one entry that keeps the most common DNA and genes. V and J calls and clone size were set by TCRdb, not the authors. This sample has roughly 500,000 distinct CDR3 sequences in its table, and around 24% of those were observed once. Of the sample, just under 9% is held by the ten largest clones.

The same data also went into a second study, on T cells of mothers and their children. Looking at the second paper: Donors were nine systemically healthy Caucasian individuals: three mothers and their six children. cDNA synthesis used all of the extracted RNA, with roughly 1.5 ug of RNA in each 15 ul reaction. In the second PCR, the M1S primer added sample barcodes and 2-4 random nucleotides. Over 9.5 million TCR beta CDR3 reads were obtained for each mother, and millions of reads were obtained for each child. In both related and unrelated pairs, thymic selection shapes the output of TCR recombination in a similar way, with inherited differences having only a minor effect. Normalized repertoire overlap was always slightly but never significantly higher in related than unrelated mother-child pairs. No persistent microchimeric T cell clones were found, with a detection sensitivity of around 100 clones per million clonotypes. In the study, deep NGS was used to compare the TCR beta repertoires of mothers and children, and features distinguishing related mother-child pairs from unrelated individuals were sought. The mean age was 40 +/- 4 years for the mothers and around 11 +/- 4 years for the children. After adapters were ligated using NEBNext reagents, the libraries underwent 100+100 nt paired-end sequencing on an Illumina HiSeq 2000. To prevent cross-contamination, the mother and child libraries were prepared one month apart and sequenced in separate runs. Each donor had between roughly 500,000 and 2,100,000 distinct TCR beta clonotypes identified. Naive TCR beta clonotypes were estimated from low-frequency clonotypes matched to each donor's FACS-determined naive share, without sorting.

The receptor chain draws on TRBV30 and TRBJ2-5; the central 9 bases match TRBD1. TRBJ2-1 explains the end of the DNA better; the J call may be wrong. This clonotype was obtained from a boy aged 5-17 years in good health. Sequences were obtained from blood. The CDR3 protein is CAWSVQGTGWLNEQFF. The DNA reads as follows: TGTGCCTGGAGTGTACAGGGGACAGGGTGGTTAAATGAGCAGTTCTTC.